The 30 T cell receptor beta chains below all came from one sample that was sequenced in a study of T cells in localized non-small cell lung cancer. Sequenced by immunoSEQ multiplex PCR; TCRdb stores in-frame clones only, minus some. The table has 41,000 or so clones, 88% seen once. Sequencing was performed on peripheral blood, taken before any cancer treatment. The receptors were gathered from a female donor of 60 years or more with stage I squamous cell lung carcinoma.

This clone was picked up one time. The rearrangement joins TRBV29-1 to TRBJ2-1, with a tentative D call TRBD2 (5 bases). Looked up from germline, CDR1 is SQVTM and CDR2 is ANQGSEA. The CDR3 is 13 residues long. Trimming shortened V by 4 bases and J by 3 bases, and 10 bases separated the two germline ends. CDR3 residues: CSVGGGGYNEQFF. The CDR3 DNA reads as TGCAGCGTTGGCGGAGGAGGCTACAATGAGCAGTTCTTC.

The V call is TRBV18, the J call TRBJ1-1; maybe TRBD1 (5 bases). Germline lookup yields CDR1 KGHSH and CDR2 LQKENI. Trimming took off 2 bases at V and 5 bases at J, with 18 bases between the two ends. This CDR3 is built from 16 residues. CDR3 residues: CASSPGGGVRKTEAFF. The CDR3 bases are TGTGCCAGCTCACCAGGGGGGGGAGTTCGGAAGACTGAAGCTTTCTTT.

This clone was counted once. V is TRBV18 and J is TRBJ2-1, with TRBD2 matching 9 bases. The V gene's germline CDR1 is KGHSH and CDR2 LQKENI. The V gene end was trimmed by 6 bases and the J gene end by 2 bases; junction bases not matched to a gene: 5. The CDR3 extends over 15 amino acids. CDR3 DNA sequence: TGTGCCAGCTCTCTTAGCGGGGGAACCTACAATGAGCAGTTCTTC. Translation: CASSLSGGTYNEQFF.

In this sample, this clone turned up a few times. The chain uses TRBV9 and TRBJ2-3; the match to TRBD2 covers 7 bases. Germline V gene sequence: CDR1 SGDLS, CDR2 YYNGEE. This CDR3 comprises 14 residues. The V and J ends lost 2 bases and 4 bases, in that order; junction bases with no gene match: 4. CDR3 sequence (DNA): TGTGCCAGCAGCGTTCGCGGGAGCTCAGATACGCAGTATTTT. Amino acid sequence: CASSVRGSSDTQYF.

The chain employs TRBV5-1 and TRBJ2-3, with D possibly being TRBD2 (6 bases). Trimming removed 5 bases from V and 0 bases from J, with 10 bases in between. This CDR3 region has 14 residues. CDR1 and CDR2 from the germline V gene are SGHRS and YFSETQ. This CDR3 is CASRRDSSTDTQYF. For the CDR3, the DNA is TGCGCCAGCAGGCGGGACTCTAGCACAGATACGCAGTATTTT. Together with reference TRBV5-1 and TRBJ2-3, the CDR3 gives the full variable domain: KAGVTQTPRYLIKTRGQQVTLSCSPISGHRSVSWYQQTPGQGLQFLFEYFSETQRNKGNFPGRFSGRQFSNSRSEMNVSTLELGDSALYLCASRRDSSTDTQYFGPGTRLTVL.

The gene calls are TRBV15 and TRBJ2-2; maybe TRBD2 (6 bases). This CDR3 comprises 15 residues. V shed 8 bases and J shed 1 base, with 14 bases lying between them. Germline V gives CDR1 LNHNV, CDR2 YYDKDF (reference sequence). The CDR3 sequence is CATRRTGRNTGELFF. Written as DNA, the CDR3 is TGTGCCACCCGCCGAACCGGGAGGAACACCGGGGAGCTGTTTTTT.

The chain is built from TRBV5-1 and TRBJ2-5; 7 bases fit TRBD2. Germline CDR1 and CDR2: SGHRS and YFSETQ. The ends lost 4 bases at V and 1 base at J; junction bases unmatched: 4. The CDR3 length is 14 residues. In DNA, the CDR3 is TGCGCCAGCAGCAGCCCGGGGGGCCAAGAGACCCAGTACTTC. It is translated as CASSSPGGQETQYF.

V and J are TRBV4-1 and TRBJ1-5; D unclear. Germline V lookup: CDR1 MGHRA, CDR2 YSYEKL. The CDR3 contains 16 residues. V lost 1 base and J lost 0, with 10 bases in between. CDR3 loop: CASSQVSQYSNQPQHF. The DNA for the CDR3 is TGCGCCAGCAGCCAAGTCTCGCAGTATAGCAATCAGCCCCAGCATTTT.

The V call is TRBV15, the J call TRBJ2-5, with D perhaps given as TRBD1 or TRBD2 (5 bases each). Trimming stripped 0 bases from V and 1 base from J, with 12 bases between. CDR1 is LNHNV, CDR2 YYDKDF, per germline (reference sequence). The CDR3 consists of 16 residues. CDR3 loop: CATSRDGLGVQETQYF. The CDR3 DNA reads as TGTGCCACCAGCAGAGATGGGCTGGGGGTCCAAGAGACCCAGTACTTC.

The chain recombines TRBV7-2 with TRBJ2-1, with TRBD2 matching 7 bases. The trim removed 1 base at V and 1 base at J, leaving 7 bases unmatched. The CDR3 runs to 17 residues. The germline gives CDR1 SGHTA, CDR2 FQGNSA. This CDR3 reads CASSLVGSGWSYNEQFF. The CDR3 coding sequence is TGTGCCAGCAGCTTAGTGGGTAGCGGGTGGTCCTACAATGAGCAGTTCTTC.

The rearrangement joins TRBV30 to TRBJ2-5; TRBD2 aligns across 7 bases. The germline gives CDR1 GTSNPN, CDR2 SVGIG (reference sequence). Trimming at V came to 2 bases and at J to 4 bases, leaving 4 bases not matched to a gene. The CDR3 sequence is 13 residues long. The chain's CDR3 is CAWSSGAGETQYF. The CDR3 bases are TGTGCCTGGAGTAGCGGGGCCGGAGAGACCCAGTACTTC. Complete variable domain (other parts from reference TRBV30 and TRBJ2-5): SQTIHQWPATLVQPVGSPLSLECTVEGTSNPNLYWYRQAAGRGLQLLFYSVGIGQISSEVPQNLSASRPQDRQFILSSKKLLLSDSGFYLCAWSSGAGETQYFGPGTRLLVL.

The chain carries TRBV30 and TRBJ2-1; 13 positions match TRBD2. V lost 0 bases, J lost 8 bases, and 4 bases stayed unmatched. The length of the CDR3 is 15 residues. Per the germline V gene, CDR1 is GTSNPN and CDR2 is SVGIG (reference sequence). The DNA of the CDR3 is TGTGCCTGGAGTGTACTAGCGGGAGGGCCGGATGAGCAGTTCTTC. It codes for CAWSVLAGGPDEQFF.

V is TRBV4-3 and J is TRBJ2-1; 9 nucleotides line up with TRBD2. The CDR3 loop spans 17 amino acids. Germline V gives CDR1 LGHNA, CDR2 YSLEER. V trimming: 4 bases; J trimming: 7 bases; junction bases outside the gene matches: 14. The CDR3 DNA reads as TGCGCCAGCAGCCTTGGCGCCTCCGGGACTAGCAGGAATGAGCAGTTCTTC. Protein: CASSLGASGTSRNEQFF.

This clone was detected once. The gene calls are TRBV11-1 and TRBJ2-3, with 7 bases that match TRBD2. The CDR3 is 15 residues long. V shed 5 bases, J shed 0 bases, and the junction held 5 bases outside the gene matches. Germline CDR1 and CDR2: SGHAT and FQDESV (reference sequence). CDR3 DNA sequence: TGTGCCAGCAGCCCACAAGCGGGGAGCACAGATACGCAGTATTTT. Encoded protein: CASSPQAGSTDTQYF. Together with reference TRBV11-1 and TRBJ2-3, the CDR3 gives the full variable domain: EAEVAQSPRYKITEKSQAVAFWCDPISGHATLYWYRQILGQGPELLVQFQDESVVDDSQLPKDRFSAERLKGVDSTLKIQPAELGDSAMYLCASSPQAGSTDTQYFGPGTRLTVL.

CDR3 sequence (DNA): TGCACCAGCAGCCTCCCCCCACAGGGGAACTATGGCTACACCTTC. This codes for CTSSLPPQGNYGYTF. The J gene is TRBJ1-2, the V gene TRBV1; the DNA was not used to check the table's D call, TRBD1. TRBV1 is given as a pseudogene. This CDR3 region has 15 residues.

This chain links TRBV19 with TRBJ2-7, with D tentatively TRBD2 (6 bases). Looked up from germline, CDR1 is LNHDA and CDR2 is SQIVND (reference sequence). V lost 6 bases to trimming and J lost 2 bases, with 17 bases between them. The CDR3 has 15 residues. The CDR3 DNA reads as TGTGCCAGTAGAATACGACTAGATCCGACCTACGAGCAGTACTTC. Protein: CASRIRLDPTYEQYF.

CDR3 coding DNA: TGTGCCAGCAGCGCCACAGGGGGCGCGTACCAAGAGACCCAGTACTTC. It encodes CASSATGGAYQETQYF. The chain links TRBV9 to TRBJ2-5, with 9 bases aligning to TRBD1. The length of the CDR3 is 16 residues. V shed 3 bases, J shed 0 bases, and the junction held 6 bases outside the gene matches. Germline CDR1 reads SGDLS; CDR2 reads YYNGEE.

The rearrangement uses TRBV7-9 and TRBJ2-5; unclear D gene. The CDR3 has 12 residues. V dropped 2 bases and J dropped 5 bases, with 6 bases sitting between them. CDR1 and CDR2 from the germline V gene are SEHNR and FQNEAQ (reference sequence). This CDR3 is CASSLNQETQYF. CDR3 bases: TGTGCCAGCAGCTTAAATCAGGAGACCCAGTACTTC.

This rearrangement joins TRBV28 to TRBJ2-3, with 10 bases identical to TRBD2. The CDR3 loop spans 19 amino acids. V shed 7 bases, J shed 2 bases, and the junction held 18 bases outside the gene matches. Germline CDR1 and CDR2: MDHEN and SYDVKM. The CDR3 nucleotides are TGTGCCAGCACTTCCCCGGGACTAGCGTATGGGGGGATCACAGATACGCAGTATTTT. Amino acids: CASTSPGLAYGGITDTQYF.

The gene calls are TRBV7-8 and TRBJ2-7; D not certain. Trimming stripped 4 bases from V and 3 bases from J, with 4 bases between. The germline gives CDR1 SGHVS, CDR2 FQNEAQ. The CDR3 consists of 11 residues. CDR3 bases: TGTGCCAGCAGCTCTTTCTACGAGCAGTACTTC. It yields the protein CASSSFYEQYF.

The chain joins TRBV30 to TRBJ2-1, with 13 bases fitting TRBD2. Trimming removed 4 bases from V and 4 bases from J; junction bases left unmatched: 7. This CDR3 has 16 amino acids. The germline CDR1 and CDR2 sequences are GTSNPN and SVGIG (reference sequence). The CDR3 loop reads CAWTLKLAGGYNEQFF. CDR3 DNA sequence: TGTGCCTGGACCCTCAAACTAGCGGGAGGGTACAATGAGCAGTTCTTC. Full variable domain (rest looked up from reference TRBV30 and TRBJ2-1): SQTIHQWPATLVQPVGSPLSLECTVEGTSNPNLYWYRQAAGRGLQLLFYSVGIGQISSEVPQNLSASRPQDRQFILSSKKLLLSDSGFYLCAWTLKLAGGYNEQFFGPGTRLTVL.

The chain has TRBV7-2 and TRBJ1-2; D possibly corresponds to TRBD1 (5 bases). This CDR3 contains 15 residues. The germline V gene has CDR1 SGHTA and CDR2 FQGNSA. Trimming left V 0 bases short and J 4 bases short, with 12 bases between. CDR3 loop: CASSLAGQGPYGYTF. The CDR3 coding sequence is TGTGCCAGCAGCTTAGCGGGTCAGGGTCCCTATGGCTACACCTTC.

This chain connects TRBV6-5 to TRBJ2-3; 7 bases fit TRBD2. The germline V gene encodes CDR1 MNHEY and CDR2 SVGAGI. The junction had 6 bases not matched to a gene; V was cut back by 2 bases and J by 1 base. The CDR3 length is 16 residues. The CDR3 loop is CASSYGSGTGTDTQYF. DNA for the CDR3: TGTGCCAGCAGTTACGGGAGCGGGACCGGCACAGATACGCAGTATTTT.

The genes are TRBV23-1 and TRBJ1-2, with unresolved D. TRBV23-1 is given ORF status, its function remaining uncertain. V shed 0 bases and J shed 5 bases, with 13 bases lying between them. This CDR3 comprises 15 residues. The CDR3 loop is CASSQSRSLGYGYTF. DNA for the CDR3: TGCGCCAGCAGTCAATCCCGGTCCTTAGGATATGGCTACACCTTC.

The chain recombines TRBV7-3 with TRBJ2-1; 11 bases are shared with TRBD2. The CDR3 runs 21 residues. The germline V gene has CDR1 SGHTA and CDR2 FQGTGA. Trimming at V came to 4 bases and at J to 0 bases, leaving 17 bases not matched to a gene. CDR3 coding DNA: TGTGCCAGCAGCTCGACGACTAGCGGGGTCGACTTTCTTAGCTCCTACAATGAGCAGTTCTTC. Protein product: CASSSTTSGVDFLSSYNEQFF. The full variable domain, with the rest looked up from reference TRBV7-3 and TRBJ2-1, is GAGVSQTPSNKVTEKGKYVELRCDPISGHTALYWYRQSLGQGPEFLIYFQGTGAADDSGLPNDRFFAVRPEGSVSTLKIQRTERGDSAVYLCASSSTTSGVDFLSSYNEQFFGPGTRLTVL.

The chain joins TRBV29-1 to TRBJ1-5, with D possibly being TRBD1 (5 bases). The CDR3 is made up of 14 amino acids. CDR1 SQVTM and CDR2 ANQGSEA come from the germline V gene. V lost 6 bases to trimming and J lost 6 bases, with 18 bases between them. The CDR3 loop reads CSVRMGGPAQPQHF. In DNA form, the CDR3 reads TGCAGCGTCCGAATGGGGGGTCCGGCTCAGCCCCAGCATTTT. The entire variable domain, with the rest obtained from reference TRBV29-1 and TRBJ1-5, is as follows: SAVISQKPSRDICQRGTSLTIQCQVDSQVTMMFWYRQQPGQSLTLIATANQGSEATYESGFVIDKFPISRPNLTFSTLTVSNMSPEDSSIYLCSVRMGGPAQPQHFGDGTRLSIL.

The V call is TRBV5-4, the J call TRBJ2-5; D remains unclear. The CDR3 length is 15 residues. The germline V and J ends were trimmed by 6 bases and 5 bases, with 20 bases remaining between them. Looked up from germline, CDR1 is SGHNT and CDR2 is YYREEE (reference sequence). As DNA, the CDR3 is TGTGCCAGCACATCCCAAGGATTAATATCGGAGACCCAGTACTTC. Encoded protein: CASTSQGLISETQYF. Together with reference TRBV5-4 and TRBJ2-5, the CDR3 gives the full variable domain: ETGVTQSPTHLIKTRGQQVTLRCSSQSGHNTVSWYQQALGQGPQFIFQYYREEENGRGNFPPRFSGLQFPNYSSELNVNALELDDSALYLCASTSQGLISETQYFGPGTRLLVL.

The V gene is TRBV7-6, the J gene TRBJ2-7, with 8 bases lining up with TRBD1. The CDR3 runs 14 residues. Germline V CDR1 and CDR2: SGHVS, FNYEAQ. Trimming cost V 1 base and J 6 bases; bases outside gene matches: 5. Here the CDR3 reads CASSLGQGAAEQYF. CDR3 sequence (DNA): TGTGCCAGCAGCTTAGGGCAGGGGGCGGCCGAGCAGTACTTC.

This chain connects TRBV19 to TRBJ1-5; TRBD1 agrees at 7 bases. The germline CDR1 and CDR2 sequences are LNHDA and SQIVND (reference sequence). After removal of 10 bases from V and 2 bases from J, the junction contained 11 bases not matched to a gene. There are 15 residues in the CDR3. The CDR3 DNA is TGTGCCACTTCCCGGGACAGCCAGGGCAATCAGCCCCAGCATTTT. Translating gives CATSRDSQGNQPQHF.

The rearrangement links TRBV9 to TRBJ2-7; no clear D. This CDR3 comprises 15 residues. V was clipped by 0 bases and J by 2 bases, with 12 bases between them. Germline CDR1 is SGDLS and CDR2 is YYNGEE. This CDR3 is CASSVATELTYEQYF. DNA of the CDR3: TGTGCCAGCAGCGTAGCCACAGAGCTAACCTACGAGCAGTACTTC.